This entry lists 21 T cell receptor beta chains sequenced from one sample in a study of CD8+ T cells in alopecia areata. TCR sequencing used cDNA made by reverse transcription of extracted RNA. Measured with immunoSEQ multiplex PCR; TCRdb has only the in-frame clones, and not every one. Here the sample spans roughly 140,000 clones, roughly half being singletons. The specimen comprised CD4+ T cells sorted from blood, sampled at week 0. The origin of the receptors is a human donor with alopecia areata.

The chain joins TRBV7-9 to TRBJ2-5, with D possibly TRBD2 on 6 matching bases. CDR1 and CDR2 (germline): SEHNR, FQNEAQ (reference sequence). The CDR3 extends over 15 amino acids. Trimming pared 2 bases from V and 2 bases from J, leaving 12 bases between. The chain's CDR3 is CASSLNTGTQETQYF. In DNA, the CDR3 is TGTGCCAGCAGCTTAAATACGGGGACTCAAGAGACCCAGTACTTC.

This chain links TRBV30 with TRBJ2-2; 10 nucleotides align to TRBD1. The CDR3 contains 16 residues. Germline-derived CDR1 and CDR2 are GTSNPN and SVGIG (reference sequence). V was clipped by 0 bases and J by 4 bases; unmatched bases: 5. CDR3 nucleotides: TGTGCCTGGAGTGTTGGAAGGACAGGGGGCACCGGGGAGCTGTTTTTT. It specifies CAWSVGRTGGTGELFF.

The chain has TRBV10-3 and TRBJ1-2; 9 positions match TRBD1. V lost 10 bases to trimming and J lost 5 bases; unmatched junction nucleotides: 8. Per germline, CDR1 ENHRY and CDR2 SYGVKD. This CDR3 has 13 residues. CDR3: CASLEGQGYGYTF. The CDR3 coding sequence is TGTGCCAGCCTCGAGGGACAGGGATATGGCTACACCTTC.

CDR3 protein: CASSLGRGPGYTF. In nucleotides, the CDR3 is TGTGCCAGCAGCTTAGGACGGGGGCCTGGCTACACCTTC. J is TRBJ1-2 and V is TRBV7-2; D may be TRBD1 (6 bases). Trimming cost V 1 base and J 7 bases, with 10 bases left between them. In germline, CDR1 is SGHTA, CDR2 FQGNSA. This CDR3 region has 13 residues.

This clone was recorded only once. This chain links TRBV10-3 with TRBJ2-5; D not certain. CDR3 length: 14 residues. The V end lost 4 bases, the J end lost 0 bases, and 9 bases lay between the germline ends. Germline-derived CDR1 and CDR2 are ENHRY and SYGVKD. The DNA of the CDR3 is TGTGCCATCAGTGGTGCAGGAAACCAAGAGACCCAGTACTTC. Its translation: CAISGAGNQETQYF.

This clone showed up just a few times. The genes are TRBV6-5 and TRBJ1-4; 7 nucleotides line up with TRBD1. Germline V gene sequence: CDR1 MNHEY, CDR2 SVGAGI. The ends lost 5 bases at V and 10 bases at J; junction bases unmatched: 10. There are 14 residues in the CDR3. CDR3 coding DNA: TGTGCCAGCAGTCCGAGGGGGCCTACAGGAAAACTGTTTTTT. Its protein product is CASSPRGPTGKLFF.

This chain uses TRBV7-8 with TRBJ1-2; D gene ambiguous. Looked up from germline, CDR1 is SGHVS and CDR2 is FQNEAQ. Trimming cost V 2 bases and J 8 bases, with 15 bases left between them. The CDR3 loop spans 14 amino acids. The CDR3 DNA is TGTGCCAGCAGCTTACGTGAGGGTATGAGAGGCTACACCTTC. Encoded protein: CASSLREGMRGYTF.

This clone was detected a few times. V is TRBV4-1 and J is TRBJ2-5, with 8 bases matching TRBD1. The CDR3 runs to 14 residues. V lost 3 bases and J lost 5; bases outside the gene matches: 5. Germline CDR1 reads MGHRA; CDR2 reads YSYEKL. CDR3 sequence (DNA): TGCGCCAGCAGCCAGTCAGGGGGCAGCGAGACCCAGTACTTC. Its translation is CASSQSGGSETQYF.

The chain joins TRBV29-1 to TRBJ2-7; 7 nucleotides line up with TRBD2. V shed 3 bases, J shed 4 bases, and the junction held 12 bases outside the gene matches. Germline CDR1 is SQVTM and CDR2 is ANQGSEA. The CDR3 is 15 residues long. The CDR3 protein is CSVEGKREGGYEQYF. DNA for the CDR3: TGCAGCGTTGAGGGCAAGCGGGAAGGTGGGTACGAGCAGTACTTC.

This chain uses TRBV6-1 with TRBJ2-7, with 8 bases matching TRBD1. Germline values: CDR1 MNHNS, CDR2 SASEGT. V shed 7 bases, J shed 7 bases, and the junction held 12 bases outside the gene matches. The CDR3 is 14 amino acids. Written as DNA, the CDR3 is TGTGCCAGCACCGGAGGGACAGGTCTACTGGAGCAGTACTTC. Its translation: CASTGGTGLLEQYF.

The rearrangement joins TRBV7-8 to TRBJ1-2; perhaps TRBD1 as D (6 bases). The CDR3 covers 15 residues. Germline CDR1 SGHVS, CDR2 FQNEAQ. Trimming took off 5 bases at V and 2 bases at J, with 15 bases between the two ends. The CDR3 reads CASSPLGGRNYGYTF. CDR3 DNA: TGTGCCAGCAGCCCACTGGGGGGGCGCAACTATGGCTACACCTTC. Full variable domain (rest looked up from reference TRBV7-8 and TRBJ1-2): GAGVSQSPRYKVAKRGQDVALRCDPISGHVSLFWYQQALGQGPEFLTYFQNEAQLDKSGLPSDRFFAERPEGSVSTLKIQRTQQEDSAVYLCASSPLGGRNYGYTFGSGTRLTVV.

This chain uses TRBV18 with TRBJ1-2; TRBD1 matches at 7 bases. The CDR3 runs 13 residues. With 3 bases clipped from V and 4 bases from J, the junction kept 2 bases outside the gene matches. Germline-derived CDR1 and CDR2 are KGHSH and LQKENI. CDR3 sequence (DNA): TGTGCCAGCTCACCCGGGACAGTCTATGGCTACACCTTC. Translation: CASSPGTVYGYTF.

The chain uses TRBV15 and TRBJ2-3; no definite D call. The germline CDR1 and CDR2 sequences are LNHNV and YYDKDF (reference sequence). The CDR3 sequence is 14 residues long. Trimming took 1 base from V and 4 from J, leaving 9 bases between them. CDR3 sequence reads: CATSRVVGSDTQYF. The CDR3 DNA reads TGTGCCACCAGCAGAGTAGTCGGGTCAGATACGCAGTATTTT. The variable domain in full, completed from reference TRBV15 and TRBJ2-3, reads DAMVIQNPRYQVTQFGKPVTLSCSQTLNHNVMYWYQQKSSQAPKLLFHYYDKDFNNEADTPDNFQSRRPNTSFCFLDIRSPGLGDTAMYLCATSRVVGSDTQYFGPGTRLTVL.

This clone was recorded a few times. CDR3 coding DNA: TGCGCCAGCAGCTTCGACAGCTCCAAAGAAGCTTTCTTT. It is translated as CASSFDSSKEAFF. This sequence joins TRBV5-1 and TRBJ1-1; a possible D gene is TRBD1 (5 bases). The CDR3 length is 13 residues. Germline-derived CDR1 and CDR2 are SGHRS and YFSETQ. V was trimmed by 2 bases and J by 8 bases, leaving 13 bases between them.

The rearrangement uses TRBV11-2 and TRBJ2-7; TRBD2 matches at 11 bases. CDR3 length: 16 residues. V lost 1 base to trimming and J lost 4 bases; unmatched junction nucleotides: 6. Germline V CDR1 and CDR2: SGHAT, FQNNGV. In DNA, the CDR3 is TGTGCCAGCAGCTTAGTAGCGGGAGGGCCGACTTACGAGCAGTACTTC. This gives the protein CASSLVAGGPTYEQYF.

CDR3 in amino acids: CACIQSGLVDYGYTF. CDR3 bases: TGTGCCTGCATCCAATCGGGCCTCGTAGACTATGGCTACACCTTC. V usage is TRBV30 and J usage is TRBJ1-2; D is undetermined. This CDR3 region has 15 residues. V lost 6 bases to trimming and J lost 3 bases, with 20 bases between them. CDR1 is GTSNPN, CDR2 SVGIG, per germline (reference sequence).

This clone came up a few times. The chain has TRBV18 and TRBJ2-4, with 10 nucleotides matching TRBD2. The CDR3 loop spans 17 amino acids. In germline, CDR1 is KGHSH, CDR2 LQKENI. With 2 bases clipped from V and 0 bases from J, the junction kept 4 bases outside the gene matches. CDR3 loop: CASSPRTSGLAKNIQYF. The CDR3 DNA reads as TGTGCCAGCTCACCAAGGACTAGCGGACTAGCCAAAAACATTCAGTACTTC.

The rearrangement uses TRBV7-2 and TRBJ2-5; unclear D gene. Germline values: CDR1 SGHTA, CDR2 FQGNSA. V was trimmed by 5 bases and J by 4 bases, leaving 17 bases between them. This CDR3 has 15 amino acids. For the CDR3, the DNA is TGTGCCAGCAGCCGCCGGGCCGCAGAGAGAGAGACCCAGTACTTC. This sequence encodes CASSRRAAERETQYF.

In this sample, this clone turned up a few times. CDR3 sequence reads: CASSISRDSNQPQHF. The CDR3 DNA follows: TGTGCCAGCTCAATTTCCCGGGACAGCAATCAGCCCCAGCATTTT. The V gene is TRBV18, the J gene TRBJ1-5; D is possibly TRBD1 (5 bases). Per the germline V gene, CDR1 is KGHSH and CDR2 is LQKENI. This CDR3 region has 15 residues. Trimming stripped 5 bases from V and 1 base from J, with 12 bases between.

This clone showed up just a few times. The chain uses TRBV30 and TRBJ2-7; D possibly corresponds to TRBD1 (7 bases). CDR1 and CDR2 (germline): GTSNPN, SVGIG (reference sequence). The CDR3 loop spans 16 amino acids. The V end was cut by 0 bases, the J end by 4 bases, with 19 bases between. The CDR3 here is CAWSVLSGGFGYEQYF. The CDR3 region has the DNA TGTGCCTGGAGTGTACTCTCAGGGGGGTTTGGTTACGAGCAGTACTTC.

The chain is built from TRBV29-1 and TRBJ2-5; TRBD1 agrees at 8 bases. CDR1 and CDR2 (germline): SQVTM, ANQGSEA. With V trimmed by 6 bases and J by 5 bases, 8 bases remained unmatched. This CDR3 contains 13 residues. DNA of the CDR3: TGCAGCGTCTCGGCAGGGGGCTTGGAGACCCAGTACTTC. Translating gives CSVSAGGLETQYF.